This T cell receptor (beta chain) was sequenced in a study of cytotoxic CD8 clonotypes in ibrutinib-treated CLL. For the study at large: The patients comprised about a dozen relapsed/refractory and 15 treatment-naive cases, some 18 IGHV unmutated. Study results and limitations: Higher circulating CD8+ T-cell counts strongly accompanied higher baseline clonality, above age-matched healthy donors. The clonality went up when patients responded to ibrutinib and dropped back toward baseline at progression.

TCRdb's copy holds only in-frame clones and misses some; the assay was immunoSEQ multiplex PCR. In the table there are under 200,000 clones, about four fifths of which are singletons. Turning to this clone: Its antigen is currently unknown.

The receptor was derived from a human donor with chronic lymphocytic leukemia. The sample here was PBMCs, taken after 12 months of ibrutinib treatment.

For the CDR3, the DNA is TGTGCCAGCAGTACCCGACAGGGGGCAGTCTATGGCTACACCTTC. Translating it yields CASSTRQGAVYGYTF. V is TRBV5-7 and J is TRBJ1-2; 10 bases match TRBD1. TRBV5-7 is an ORF for which the function is uncertain. The V and J ends lost 5 bases and 4 bases, in that order; junction bases with no gene match: 8. CDR3 length: 15 amino acids.